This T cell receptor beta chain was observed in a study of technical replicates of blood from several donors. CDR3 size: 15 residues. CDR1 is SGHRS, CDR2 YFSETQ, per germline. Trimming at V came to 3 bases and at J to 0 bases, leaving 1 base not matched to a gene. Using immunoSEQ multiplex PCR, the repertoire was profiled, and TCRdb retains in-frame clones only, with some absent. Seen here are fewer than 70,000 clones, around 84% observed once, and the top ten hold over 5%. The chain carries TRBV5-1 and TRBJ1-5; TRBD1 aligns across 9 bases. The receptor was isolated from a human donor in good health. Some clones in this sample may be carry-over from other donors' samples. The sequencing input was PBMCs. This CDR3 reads CASSWTGDSNQPQHF. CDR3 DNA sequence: TGCGCCAGCAGCTGGACAGGGGATAGCAATCAGCCCCAGCATTTT.